The subject of this entry is one T cell receptor beta chain. The germline V and J ends were trimmed by 4 bases and 6 bases, with 10 bases remaining between them. This CDR3 is 13 amino acids long. Germline assignment: CDR1 LNHDA and CDR2 SQIVND (reference sequence). The assay was immunoSEQ multiplex PCR, and TCRdb's table has in-frame clones only and misses some. This table has approximately 94,000 clones, around four fifths appearing once. These data come from a study of blood T cell repertoires in COVID-19. For the study at large: Samples of COVID-19 (acute and convalescent) were obtained from the United States, Italy and Spain.

The clonotype originates from a man between 50 and 59 years old with active or convalescent COVID-19. The rearrangement links TRBV19 to TRBJ1-5; no clear D. Sequences were obtained from peripheral blood. The CDR3 nucleotides read TGTGCCAGTAGTACTCCGACGGGTCAGCCCCAGCATTTT. It translates to CASSTPTGQPQHF. Full variable domain (outside the CDR3, taken from reference TRBV19 and TRBJ1-5): DGGITQSPKYLFRKEGQNVTLSCEQNLNHDAMYWYRQDPGQGLRLIYYSQIVNDFQKGDIAEGYSVSREKKESFPLTVTSAQKNPTAFYLCASSTPTGQPQHFGDGTRLSIL.